One T cell receptor beta chain is described in this entry. Its matching antigen is unknown. This entry is derived from a study of T cell responses to AZD1222 COVID-19 vaccine. The V end lost 4 bases, the J end lost 5 bases, and 13 bases lay between the germline ends. Germline V CDR1 and CDR2: SNHLY, FYNNEI. The CDR3 runs 14 residues. Overall study results and limits: Recipients of AZD1222 seropositive at baseline numbered only 6 or 7. The donor group comprised mostly white British people and more females; the analysis possibly underestimated clonal diversity. Across spike, vaccine-associated CD4 TCRs were found, dominant at 160-218 and 743-854. Reportedly, nearly half of unique spike TCRs recognized epitopes outside B.1.351/B.1.1.7 mutations.

Assay used: immunoSEQ multiplex PCR; TCRdb lists only in-frame clones, some missing. The repertoire has some 150,000 clones, 90% of them found once; the top ten carry around 2.9%. This sample comprised peripheral blood, obtained 28 days after the second AZD1222 dose. The sequence was collected from an adult who received the AZD1222 COVID-19 vaccine. The V and J genes are TRBV2 and TRBJ2-3; D not resolved. CDR3 DNA: TGTGCCAGCAGTGTTGACACTACGCTAGATACGCAGTATTTT. Its protein product is CASSVDTTLDTQYF.